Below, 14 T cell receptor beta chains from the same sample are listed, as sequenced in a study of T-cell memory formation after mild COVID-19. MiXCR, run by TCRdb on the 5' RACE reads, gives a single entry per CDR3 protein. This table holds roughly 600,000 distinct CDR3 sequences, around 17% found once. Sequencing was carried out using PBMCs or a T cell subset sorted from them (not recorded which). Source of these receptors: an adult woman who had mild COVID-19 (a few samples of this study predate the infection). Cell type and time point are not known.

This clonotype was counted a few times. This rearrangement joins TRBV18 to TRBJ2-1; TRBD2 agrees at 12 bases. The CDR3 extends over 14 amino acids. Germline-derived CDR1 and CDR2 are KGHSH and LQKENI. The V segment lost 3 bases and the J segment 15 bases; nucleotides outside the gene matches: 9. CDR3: CASSPKTSGSGLFF. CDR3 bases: TGTGCCAGCTCACCTAAGACTAGCGGGAGTGGTTTGTTCTTC.

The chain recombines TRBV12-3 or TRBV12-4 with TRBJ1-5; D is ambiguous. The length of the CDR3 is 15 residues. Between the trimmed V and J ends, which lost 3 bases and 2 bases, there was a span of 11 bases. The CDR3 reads CASSLGSWGNQPQHF. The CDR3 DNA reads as TGTGCCAGCAGTTTGGGGTCTTGGGGCAATCAGCCCCAGCATTTT.

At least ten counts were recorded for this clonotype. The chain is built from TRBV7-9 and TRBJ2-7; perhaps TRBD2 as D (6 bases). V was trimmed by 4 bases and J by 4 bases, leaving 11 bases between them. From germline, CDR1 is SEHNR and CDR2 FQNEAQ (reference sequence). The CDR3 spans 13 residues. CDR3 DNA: TGTGCCAGCAGCTCCTGGAGGGAGTACGAGCAGTACTTC. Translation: CASSSWREYEQYF. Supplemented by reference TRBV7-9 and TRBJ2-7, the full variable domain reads DTGVSQNPRHKITKRGQNVTFRCDPISEHNRLYWYRQTLGQGPEFLTYFQNEAQLEKSRLLSDRFSAERPKGSFSTLEIQRTEQGDSAMYLCASSSWREYEQYFGPGTRLTVT.

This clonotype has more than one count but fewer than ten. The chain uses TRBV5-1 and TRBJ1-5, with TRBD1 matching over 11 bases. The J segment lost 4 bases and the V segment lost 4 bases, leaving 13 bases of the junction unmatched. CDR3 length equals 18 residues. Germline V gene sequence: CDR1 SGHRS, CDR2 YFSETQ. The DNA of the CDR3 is TGCGCCAGCAGCCTTAGACCGATAGGACAGGGGGCGAATCAGCCCCAGCATTTT. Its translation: CASSLRPIGQGANQPQHF.

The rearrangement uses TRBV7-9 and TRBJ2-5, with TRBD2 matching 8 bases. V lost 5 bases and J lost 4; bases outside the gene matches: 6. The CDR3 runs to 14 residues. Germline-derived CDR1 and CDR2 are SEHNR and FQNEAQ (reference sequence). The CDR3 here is CASSRGGRRETQYF. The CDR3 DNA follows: TGTGCCAGCAGCCGGGGGGGGAGACGAGAGACCCAGTACTTC.

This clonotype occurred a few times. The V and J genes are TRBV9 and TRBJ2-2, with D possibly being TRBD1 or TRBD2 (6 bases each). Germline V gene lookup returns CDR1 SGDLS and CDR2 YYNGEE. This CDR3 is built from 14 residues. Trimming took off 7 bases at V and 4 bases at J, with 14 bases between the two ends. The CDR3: CASLAGGGTGELFF. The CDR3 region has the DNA TGTGCCAGCTTAGCCGGAGGGGGCACCGGGGAGCTGTTTTTT.

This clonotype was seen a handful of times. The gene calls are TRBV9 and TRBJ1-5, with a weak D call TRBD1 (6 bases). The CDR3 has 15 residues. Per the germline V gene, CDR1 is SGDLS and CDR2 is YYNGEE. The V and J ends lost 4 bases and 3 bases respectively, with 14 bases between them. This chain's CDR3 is CASSPLGGDNQPQHF. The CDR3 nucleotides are TGTGCCAGCAGCCCCCTCGGGGGCGACAATCAGCCCCAGCATTTT.

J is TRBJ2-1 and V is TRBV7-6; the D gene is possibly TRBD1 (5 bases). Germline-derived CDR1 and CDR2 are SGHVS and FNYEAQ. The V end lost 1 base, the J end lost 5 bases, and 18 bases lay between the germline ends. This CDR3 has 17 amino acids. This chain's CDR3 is CASSLERGSRYHNEQFF. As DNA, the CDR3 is TGTGCCAGCAGCTTAGAAAGGGGCAGCCGGTATCACAATGAGCAGTTCTTC.

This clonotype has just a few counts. The CDR3 bases are TGTGCCAGCAGTGGGGGGGCTCCCTGGACACAGTTCTTC. Residues: CASSGGAPWTQFF. The chain joins TRBV12-3 or TRBV12-4 to TRBJ2-1; weak D call: TRBD2 (7 bases). This CDR3 region has 13 residues. V was shortened by 5 bases and J by 13 bases, with 18 bases between the two germline ends.

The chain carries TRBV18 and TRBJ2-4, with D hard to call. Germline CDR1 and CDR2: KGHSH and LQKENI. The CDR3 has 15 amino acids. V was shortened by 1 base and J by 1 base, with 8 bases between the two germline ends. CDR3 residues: CASSPLTGAKNIQYF. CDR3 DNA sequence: TGTGCCAGCTCACCACTAACCGGGGCCAAAAACATTCAGTACTTC.

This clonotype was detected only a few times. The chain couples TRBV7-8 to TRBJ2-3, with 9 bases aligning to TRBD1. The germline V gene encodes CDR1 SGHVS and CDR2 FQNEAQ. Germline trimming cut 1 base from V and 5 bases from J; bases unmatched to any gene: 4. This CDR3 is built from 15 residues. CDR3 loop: CASSLGDRAGDTQYF. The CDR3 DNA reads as TGTGCCAGCAGCTTAGGGGACAGGGCTGGAGATACGCAGTATTTT.

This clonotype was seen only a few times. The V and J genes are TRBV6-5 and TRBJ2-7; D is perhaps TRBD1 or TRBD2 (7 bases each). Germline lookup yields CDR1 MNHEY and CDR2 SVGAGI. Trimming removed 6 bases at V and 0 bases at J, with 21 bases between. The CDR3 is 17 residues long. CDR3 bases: TGTGCCAGCAGCCCTTGGCGGGGGACAGTAAGCTCCTACGAGCAGTACTTC. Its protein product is CASSPWRGTVSSYEQYF.

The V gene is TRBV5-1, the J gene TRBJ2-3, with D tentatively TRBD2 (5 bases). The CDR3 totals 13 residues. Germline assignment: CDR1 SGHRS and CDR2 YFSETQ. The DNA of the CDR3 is TGCGCTACCAGAGGGAGAGAGGATGTTACGCAGTATTTT. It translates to CATRGREDVTQYF.

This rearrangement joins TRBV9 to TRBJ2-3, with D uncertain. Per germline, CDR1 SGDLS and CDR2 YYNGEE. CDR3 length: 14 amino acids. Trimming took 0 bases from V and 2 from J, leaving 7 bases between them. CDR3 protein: CASSVGSHTDTQYF. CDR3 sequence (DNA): TGTGCCAGCAGCGTAGGTAGCCACACAGATACGCAGTATTTT.